These 2 T cell receptor beta chains originate from one sample sequenced in a study of response to subunit inactivated influenza vaccine. Each CDR3 protein gets one entry after TCRdb re-called the RT-PCR reads with MiXCR. The data contain approximately 310,000 distinct CDR3 sequences, 21% of them singletons. The sample was PBMCs from blood, taken about 19 months after vaccination. All receptors derive from a man aged 50 to 69 who received an inactivated influenza vaccine.

As concerns this clonotype: The CDR3 does not end in the conserved phenylalanine or tryptophan, so this is likely a read error. The V gene is TRBV4-3, the J gene TRBJ1-2, with D uncertain. V lost 0 bases, J lost 4 bases, and 15 bases lay in between. Germline V gene lookup returns CDR1 LGHNA and CDR2 YSLEER. The CDR3 sequence is 16 residues long. Written as DNA, the CDR3 is TGCGCCAGCAGCCAAGATGTTAGGGTTATTGGCTATGGCTACACCTTG. As protein: CASSQDVRVIGYGYTL.

The rearrangement joins TRBV9 to TRBJ1-1; D may be TRBD1 (6 bases). This CDR3 contains 14 residues. Germline lookup yields CDR1 SGDLS and CDR2 YYNGEE. Between the trimmed V and J ends, which lost 0 bases and 6 bases, there was a span of 12 bases. This CDR3 is CASSVGVGGAEAFF. As DNA, the CDR3 is TGTGCCAGCAGCGTAGGGGTAGGGGGAGCTGAAGCTTTCTTT. The whole variable domain, remainder taken from reference TRBV9 and TRBJ1-1, is DSGVTQTPKHLITATGQRVTLRCSPRSGDLSVYWYQQSLDQGLQFLIQYYNGEERAKGNILERFSAQQFPDLHSELNLSSLELGDSALYFCASSVGVGGAEAFFGQGTRLTVV.